This record covers a single TCR beta chain. This entry belongs to a study of blood T cell repertoires in COVID-19. Across the study: COVID-19 samples collected from the United States, Italy and Spain covered acute and convalescent phases. PBMCs, B-cell-depleted T cells, or T cells were the source of the cDNA or gDNA that made up the material.

Germline lookup yields CDR1 LNHDA and CDR2 SQIVND (reference sequence). V dropped 5 bases and J dropped 0 bases, with 17 bases sitting between them. The CDR3 consists of 17 residues. Assay: immunoSEQ multiplex PCR; the TCRdb copy retains only in-frame clones and omits some. The table includes about 150,000 clones, about 78% detected once. Sequencing was performed on peripheral blood. This chain links TRBV19 with TRBJ2-1; maybe TRBD2 (5 bases). The receptor comes from a man in his sixties who had recovered from COVID-19. Written as DNA, the CDR3 is TGTGCCAGTAGTCCGCAGACTAACCGACTCTCCTACAATGAGCAGTTCTTC. It translates to CASSPQTNRLSYNEQFF.